The 19 T cell receptor beta chains in this list originate from one sample, sequenced in a study of cytomegalovirus exposure and HLA in healthy donors. PCR used 60 Vbeta primers and 13 Jbeta primers. Profiling relied on immunoSEQ multiplex PCR, and the TCRdb table lists in-frame clones only, not all of them. The sample contains about 120,000 clones, approximately 78% of which appear only once. Source material: PBMCs. The receptors derive from a man between 35 and 55 years old in good health and CMV-seronegative.

This clone was observed a single time. V and J are TRBV27 and TRBJ2-7, with TRBD2 matching over 7 bases. The CDR3 totals 15 residues. Germline CDR1 is MNHEY and CDR2 is SMNVEV (reference sequence). Unmatched junction bases numbered 11, after V lost 5 bases and J lost 4 bases. CDR3 region: CASSPSWGGGYEQYF. CDR3 coding DNA: TGTGCCAGCAGTCCCTCATGGGGCGGGGGTTACGAGCAGTACTTC.

This clone was counted only a few times. The chain couples TRBV4-3 to TRBJ2-1, with 8 bases identical to TRBD2. The length of the CDR3 is 16 residues. Germline V gene data show CDR1 as LGHNA and CDR2 as YSLEER. The junction had 9 bases not matched to a gene; V was cut back by 4 bases and J by 4 bases. CDR3 in amino acids: CASSPVGPSGYNEQFF. DNA for the CDR3: TGCGCCAGCAGCCCGGTGGGACCTAGCGGGTACAATGAGCAGTTCTTC.

V gene TRBV9 combines with J gene TRBJ2-5, with TRBD1 identical over 7 bases. The CDR3 runs to 15 residues. The V and J ends lost 2 bases and 2 bases, in that order; junction bases with no gene match: 6. Germline assignment: CDR1 SGDLS and CDR2 YYNGEE. CDR3: CASSVWGQLQETQYF. DNA for the CDR3: TGTGCCAGCAGCGTCTGGGGACAGCTACAAGAGACCCAGTACTTC.

This clone was detected once. CDR3 bases: TGTGCCAGCAGTCTCCAGACAGGGGCCGACCCCACTCACTTT. It specifies CASSLQTGADPTHF. The chain uses TRBV27 and TRBJ1-6; 8 nucleotides align to TRBD1. Per germline, CDR1 MNHEY and CDR2 SMNVEV (reference sequence). This CDR3 has 14 residues. V lost 5 bases, J lost 19 bases, and 16 bases stayed unmatched.

The rearrangement links TRBV19 to TRBJ2-7; no clear D. Trimming shortened V by 2 bases and J by 5 bases, and 16 bases separated the two germline ends. The length of the CDR3 is 15 residues. Germline V gene sequence: CDR1 LNHDA, CDR2 SQIVND (reference sequence). CDR3 in DNA: TGTGCCAGTAGTATATCGCCTAAAGTCATCCACGAGCAGTACTTC. It yields the protein CASSISPKVIHEQYF.

The chain links TRBV15 to TRBJ1-5; D unresolved. Trimming took 1 base from V and 2 from J, leaving 9 bases between them. The CDR3 totals 15 residues. Germline V gene data show CDR1 as LNHNV and CDR2 as YYDKDF (reference sequence). The CDR3 sequence: CATSRARTGNQPQHF. CDR3 in DNA: TGTGCCACCAGCAGAGCCCGAACAGGCAATCAGCCCCAGCATTTT. The full variable domain, rest sourced from reference TRBV15 and TRBJ1-5, is DAMVIQNPRYQVTQFGKPVTLSCSQTLNHNVMYWYQQKSSQAPKLLFHYYDKDFNNEADTPDNFQSRRPNTSFCFLDIRSPGLGDTAMYLCATSRARTGNQPQHFGDGTRLSIL.

This sequence joins TRBV30 and TRBJ1-5; maybe TRBD1 (5 bases). Per germline, CDR1 GTSNPN and CDR2 SVGIG (reference sequence). Trimming removed 0 bases at V and 6 bases at J, with 12 bases between. The length of the CDR3 is 14 residues. The CDR3 DNA reads TGTGCCTGGAGTGTACTTGGGGGGTCTCAGCCCCAGCATTTT. It codes for CAWSVLGGSQPQHF.

CDR3 protein: CASSLELAGVKTQYF. CDR3 nucleotide sequence: TGTGCCAGCAGCTTAGAACTAGCGGGGGTAAAGACCCAGTACTTC. The J gene is TRBJ2-5, the V gene TRBV7-2; 11 nucleotides align to TRBD2. The trim removed 1 base at V and 6 bases at J, leaving 4 bases unmatched. The CDR3 spans 15 residues. CDR1 is SGHTA, CDR2 FQGNSA, per germline. The full variable domain, in which reference TRBV7-2 and TRBJ2-5 provide the parts outside the CDR3, is GAGVSQSPSNKVTEKGKDVELRCDPISGHTALYWYRQSLGQGLEFLIYFQGNSAPDKSGLPSDRFSAERTGGSVSTLTIQRTQQEDSAVYLCASSLELAGVKTQYFGPGTRLLVL.

The gene calls are TRBV27 and TRBJ1-2; D not resolved. The germline V gene encodes CDR1 MNHEY and CDR2 SMNVEV (reference sequence). The CDR3 totals 13 residues. V lost 4 bases and J 7 bases, leaving 13 bases between the germline ends. The DNA of the CDR3 is TGTGCCAGCAGTTCCGCTGGTTCGGGTGGCTACACCTTC. It yields the protein CASSSAGSGGYTF.

This chain connects TRBV15 to TRBJ2-3, with 11 bases identical to TRBD1. With 4 bases clipped from V and 3 bases from J, the junction kept 3 bases outside the gene matches. The length of the CDR3 is 15 residues. Germline loops: CDR1 LNHNV, CDR2 YYDKDF (reference sequence). DNA of the CDR3: TGTGCCACCAGCATGGGACAGGGGGGAACAGATACGCAGTATTTT. It is translated as CATSMGQGGTDTQYF.

The rearrangement uses TRBV11-3 and TRBJ1-2; no clear D. In germline, CDR1 is SGHNT, CDR2 YENEEA. Trimming pared 0 bases from V and 3 bases from J, leaving 23 bases between. This CDR3 region has 19 residues. The CDR3 bases are TGTGCCAGCAGCTTAGATCTGACGACGGACCGGCGACTAGACTATGGCTACACCTTC. This gives the protein CASSLDLTTDRRLDYGYTF.

The V and J genes are TRBV5-8 and TRBJ2-6; tentatively, D is TRBD2 (6 bases). The V gene's germline CDR1 is SGHTS and CDR2 YDEGEE. The CDR3 has 16 amino acids. Trimming took off 4 bases at V and 1 base at J, with 12 bases between the two ends. CDR3 in DNA: TGTGCCAGCAGCGGCTTCGGGGGATCTGGGGCCAACGTCCTGACTTTC. Amino acids: CASSGFGGSGANVLTF.

This chain joins TRBV9 and TRBJ1-5; TRBD1 agrees at 8 bases. Germline lookup yields CDR1 SGDLS and CDR2 YYNGEE. This CDR3 is 14 amino acids long. V lost 3 bases, J lost 6 bases, and 5 bases stayed unmatched. CDR3 in amino acids: CASSARQGSQPQHF. The CDR3 bases are TGTGCCAGCAGCGCAAGACAGGGGAGTCAGCCCCAGCATTTT.

This clone was counted a single time. The V call is TRBV28, the J call TRBJ2-3; 9 bases are a match to TRBD1. The CDR3 has 17 residues. Germline V gene data show CDR1 as MDHEN and CDR2 as SYDVKM. V shed 6 bases and J 5 bases; nucleotides not matched to a gene: 15. CDR3 sequence: CASSRQSPGQGVDTQYF. The CDR3 bases are TGTGCCAGCAGCCGACAGTCACCGGGACAGGGAGTAGATACGCAGTATTTT. Full variable domain (outside the CDR3, taken from reference TRBV28 and TRBJ2-3): DVKVTQSSRYLVKRTGEKVFLECVQDMDHENMFWYRQDPGLGLRLIYFSYDVKMKEKGDIPEGYSVSREKKERFSLILESASTNQTSMYLCASSRQSPGQGVDTQYFGPGTRLTVL.

V and J are TRBV30 and TRBJ2-2, with D maybe TRBD2 (5 bases). Trimming left V 4 bases short and J 7 bases short, with 13 bases between. The CDR3 covers 13 residues. Germline CDR1 and CDR2: GTSNPN and SVGIG (reference sequence). CDR3 nucleotides: TGTGCCTGGATCAAGACGGCGGGCGGGGAGCTGTTTTTT. Its translation: CAWIKTAGGELFF.

The chain is built from TRBV4-3 and TRBJ1-4; D is unresolved. The germline V gene has CDR1 LGHNA and CDR2 YSLEER. V dropped 4 bases and J dropped 5 bases, with 20 bases sitting between them. The CDR3 covers 17 residues. The CDR3 region has the DNA TGCGCCAGCAGCCCCAATTCTAGACCTTCCCTGAATGAAAAACTGTTTTTT. Residues: CASSPNSRPSLNEKLFF.

V usage is TRBV9 and J usage is TRBJ2-3; D is ambiguous. The CDR3 is 11 amino acids. Germline CDR1 and CDR2: SGDLS and YYNGEE. The V end lost 0 bases, the J end lost 6 bases, and 2 bases lay between the germline ends. CDR3 bases: TGTGCCAGCAGCGTAGCTGATACGCAGTATTTT. Amino acid sequence: CASSVADTQYF.

The rearrangement uses TRBV30 and TRBJ2-6, with 8 positions matching TRBD1. The CDR3 contains 17 residues. In germline, CDR1 is GTSNPN, CDR2 SVGIG (reference sequence). With 3 bases clipped from V and 0 bases from J, the junction kept 7 bases outside the gene matches. CDR3 in amino acids: CAWRVAGGSSGANVLTF. CDR3 bases: TGTGCCTGGAGGGTTGCAGGGGGCTCCTCTGGGGCCAACGTCCTGACTTTC.

The rearrangement uses TRBV9 and TRBJ2-2; the D gene is possibly TRBD1 (6 bases). The V gene lost 4 bases and the J gene lost 3 bases, with 16 bases spanning the gap. This CDR3 is 16 amino acids long. The germline CDR1 and CDR2 sequences are SGDLS and YYNGEE. CDR3 coding DNA: TGTGCCAGCAGCCCCAGGACAGTGAAGGACACCGGGGAGCTGTTTTTT. Amino acids: CASSPRTVKDTGELFF.